This paragraph reports one T cell receptor beta chain. V lost 7 bases to trimming and J lost 1 base, with 8 bases between them. The CDR3 is 13 residues long. This entry is derived from a study of blood T cell repertoires in COVID-19. Overall study context: Acute and convalescent COVID-19 specimens originated in the United States, Italy and Spain.

Participant-reported clinical history was the basis for cohort assignment. Two negative PCRs, clearance, or symptom resolution characterized the recovered Cohort 3 donors. In the original workflow: Amplifying reference gene primers gave estimates of nucleated cell counts. TCRdb keeps only in-frame clones here, not all; method: immunoSEQ multiplex PCR. The V and J calls and clone size are taken from that table; D and trimming were inferred from the DNA. The sample holds about 240,000 clones, around 88% seen once. Sequencing used PBMCs or T cells enriched from blood (not recorded which). The chain carries TRBV12-3 or TRBV12-4 and TRBJ2-1; the D gene is possibly TRBD2 (6 bases). The sequence was obtained from a woman under 40 who had recovered from COVID-19. In DNA, the CDR3 is TGTGCCAGCAAGGAGGGGTCCTACAATGAGCAGTTCTTC. This translates into CASKEGSYNEQFF.